This TCR beta chain comes out of a study of T cells in localized non-small cell lung cancer. Profiling relied on immunoSEQ multiplex PCR, and the TCRdb table lists in-frame clones only, not all of them. The sample has about 79,000 clones, about 88% seen once. The junction had 7 bases not matched to a gene; V was cut back by 7 bases and J by 1 base. This CDR3 has 15 residues. Germline CDR1 is GTSNPN and CDR2 is SVGIG (reference sequence). The starting material was peripheral blood, obtained before any cancer treatment. The clonotype comes from a woman between 35 and 75 years old with stage I squamous cell lung carcinoma. This chain links TRBV30 with TRBJ2-1; 10 bases fit TRBD1. For the CDR3, the DNA is TGTGCCTACTCTCCGGGACAGGGGTCCTACAATGAGCAGTTCTTC. As protein: CAYSPGQGSYNEQFF. Full variable domain (remainder filled in from reference TRBV30 and TRBJ2-1): SQTIHQWPATLVQPVGSPLSLECTVEGTSNPNLYWYRQAAGRGLQLLFYSVGIGQISSEVPQNLSASRPQDRQFILSSKKLLLSDSGFYLCAYSPGQGSYNEQFFGPGTRLTVL.